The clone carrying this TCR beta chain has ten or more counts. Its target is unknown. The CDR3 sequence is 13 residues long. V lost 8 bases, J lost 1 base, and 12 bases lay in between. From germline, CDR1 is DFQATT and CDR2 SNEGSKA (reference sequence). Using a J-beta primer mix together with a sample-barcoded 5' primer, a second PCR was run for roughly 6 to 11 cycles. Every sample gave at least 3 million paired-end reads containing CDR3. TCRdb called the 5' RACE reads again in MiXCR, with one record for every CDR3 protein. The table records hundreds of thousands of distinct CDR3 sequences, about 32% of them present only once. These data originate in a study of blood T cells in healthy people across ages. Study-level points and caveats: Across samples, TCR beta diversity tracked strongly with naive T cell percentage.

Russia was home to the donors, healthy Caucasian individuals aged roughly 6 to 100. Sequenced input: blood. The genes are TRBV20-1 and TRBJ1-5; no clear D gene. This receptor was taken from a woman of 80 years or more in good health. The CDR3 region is CSTRDGSNQPQHF. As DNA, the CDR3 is TGCAGTACGAGAGACGGGAGCAATCAGCCCCAGCATTTT.